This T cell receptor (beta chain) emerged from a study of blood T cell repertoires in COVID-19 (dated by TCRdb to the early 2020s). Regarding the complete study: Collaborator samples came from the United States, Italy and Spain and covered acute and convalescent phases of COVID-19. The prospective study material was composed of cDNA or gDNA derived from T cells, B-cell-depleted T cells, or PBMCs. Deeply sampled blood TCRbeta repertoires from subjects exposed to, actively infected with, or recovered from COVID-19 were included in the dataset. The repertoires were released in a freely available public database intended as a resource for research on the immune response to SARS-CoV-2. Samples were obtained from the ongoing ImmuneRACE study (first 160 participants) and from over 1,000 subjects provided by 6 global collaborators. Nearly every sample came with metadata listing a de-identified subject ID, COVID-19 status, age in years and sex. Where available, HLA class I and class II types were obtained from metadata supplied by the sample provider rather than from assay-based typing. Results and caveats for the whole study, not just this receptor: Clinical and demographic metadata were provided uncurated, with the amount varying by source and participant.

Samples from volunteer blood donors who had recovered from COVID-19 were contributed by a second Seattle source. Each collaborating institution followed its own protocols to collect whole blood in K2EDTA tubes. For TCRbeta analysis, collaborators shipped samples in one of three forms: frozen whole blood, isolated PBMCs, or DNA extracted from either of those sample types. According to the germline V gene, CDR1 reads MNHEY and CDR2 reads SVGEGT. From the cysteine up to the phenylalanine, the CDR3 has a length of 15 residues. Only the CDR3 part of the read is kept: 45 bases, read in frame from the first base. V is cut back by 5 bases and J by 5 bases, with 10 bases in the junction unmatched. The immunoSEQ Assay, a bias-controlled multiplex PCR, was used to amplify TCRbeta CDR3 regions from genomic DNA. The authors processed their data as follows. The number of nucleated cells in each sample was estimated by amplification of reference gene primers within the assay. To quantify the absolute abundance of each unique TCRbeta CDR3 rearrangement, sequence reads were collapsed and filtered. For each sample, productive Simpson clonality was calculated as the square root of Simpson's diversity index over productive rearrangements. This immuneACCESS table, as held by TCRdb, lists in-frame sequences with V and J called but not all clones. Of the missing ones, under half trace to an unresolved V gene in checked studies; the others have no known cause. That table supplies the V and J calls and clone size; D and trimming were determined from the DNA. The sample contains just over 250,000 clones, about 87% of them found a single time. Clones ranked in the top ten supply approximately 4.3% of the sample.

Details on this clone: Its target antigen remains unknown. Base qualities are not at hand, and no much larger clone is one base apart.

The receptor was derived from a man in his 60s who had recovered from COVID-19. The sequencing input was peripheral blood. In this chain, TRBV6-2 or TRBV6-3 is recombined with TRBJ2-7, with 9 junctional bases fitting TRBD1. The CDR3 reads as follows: CASSGRGTGFNEQYF. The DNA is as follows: TGTGCCAGCAGTGGACGTGGGACAGGGTTCAACGAGCAGTACTTC.